This T cell receptor (beta chain) was sequenced for a study of T cell responses to AZD1222 COVID-19 vaccine (dated by TCRdb to 2020 to 2022). Regarding the research as a whole: Because spike-specific TCR depth and breadth did not differ between the two schedules, AZD1222 recipients who got a second dose at roughly 4 weeks were pooled with those who got a second dose at roughly 12 weeks. TCR sequencing covered over 230 trial participants: 200 to 220 given two doses of AZD1222 and 26 given two doses of MenACWY control vaccine. Trial participants were enrolled into age subgroups of 18-55, 56-69 and 70-plus years, which contained around 140, 26 and 57 TCR-sequenced participants, respectively.

General study outcomes and caveats: Spike-specific TCR breadth and depth rose significantly after two AZD1222 doses compared with day 0 and with MenACWY recipients. Epitopes outside the regions mutated in the B.1.351 and B.1.1.7 variants were reportedly recognized by nearly half of the unique spike-specific TCRs. Vaccine-associated CD4 TCRs spanned the whole spike protein, with dominant responses in regions 160-218 and 743-854. Because no day 14 peak-response samples were available, repertoires were characterized only after the peak T cell response. Conclusions about previously exposed vaccinees are limited because only a handful of AZD1222 recipients were SARS-CoV-2 seropositive at baseline. Participants were mostly white British, with more females than males. The authors suggested clonal diversity may have been underestimated. The 56-69-year group was small, and its depth increase did not reach significance, likely because of low power.

This clone was detected only once. The antigen this receptor binds is unknown. Within one base of it there is no much larger clone, and no base qualities were kept. Explained via the paper, the time point label denotes: baseline before first vaccination. Samples from vaccinated people were obtained from the UK trials COV001 and COV002, which included a single-blind randomized controlled phase 2/3 trial of AZD1222 (ChAdOx1 nCoV-19) in healthy adults. For TCRbeta chain sequencing, PBMC samples were collected from trial participants at day 0 and at day 28 after the second dose. The CDR3, cysteine through phenylalanine, is 12 amino acids long. The CDR3 DNA has 36 bases and is translated from base 1. The germline V gene yields MDHEN for CDR1 and SYDVKM for CDR2. V is clipped by 8 bases and J by 6 bases, and the sequence between their germline boundaries is 11 bases long. The CDR3 regions of human TCRbeta chains were analyzed by immunosequencing. The paper's data handling went like this. Repertoire TCRs were matched against a reference library of SARS-CoV-2-specific TCRs generated with the MIRA antigen-specificity platform. Breadth was defined as the fraction of unique TCRs that were SARS-CoV-2-associated, and depth was defined as the fraction of total T cells that were SARS-CoV-2-associated. Using the MIRA data, every spike-specific TCR was mapped to the spike region that the TCR reacted to and assigned to either a CD4 or a CD8 class. Log10-transformed breadth and depth values were compared by one-way ANOVA with Sidak's multiple comparisons tests. Drawn from immuneACCESS, this table holds only the in-frame rearrangements with V and J called that TCRdb kept. Clones are partly lost; checked studies trace under half to an unresolved V gene and leave the rest unexplained. That table is the source of V, J and clone size, and D and trimming were worked out from the DNA. Counted in this sample were around 95,000 clones; 87% of them appeared once. 15% to 20% of the sample lies in the top ten.

The sample was peripheral blood, taken on day 0 of AZD1222 vaccination. Rearrangement joined TRBV28 to TRBJ1-5; there is no confident call for the D gene. The origin of this receptor is an adult in good health. This receptor has the CDR3 CASVRGTQPQHF. The bases are TGTGCCAGCGTACGGGGTACTCAGCCCCAGCATTTT.